The sample holds one count of the clone carrying this T cell receptor beta chain. Some clones are missing from TCRdb's copy, which holds only in-frame ones; the method was immunoSEQ multiplex PCR. The table has about 68,000 clones, 85% to 90% seen once. These data come from a study of OX40 agonist ivuxolimab in advanced cancers. Germline assignment: CDR1 LNHDA and CDR2 SQIVND (reference sequence). The J segment lost 0 bases and the V segment lost 3 bases, leaving 7 bases of the junction unmatched. This CDR3 has 16 amino acids. Sample: CD4+ or CD8+ T cells sorted from blood, taken in a trial of the OX40 agonist ivuxolimab. The chain combines TRBV19 with TRBJ2-5; 7 bases are a match to TRBD1. This TCR was sampled from an adult with an advanced solid tumor such as melanoma, head and neck, liver or kidney cancer. In DNA, the CDR3 is TGTGCCAGTAGTATCAGGGGACAGTTCTACCAAGAGACCCAGTACTTC. This gives the protein CASSIRGQFYQETQYF.